This T cell receptor (beta chain) was observed in a study of T cell repertoires in ileal Crohn's disease. Whole-study findings and limits: Active smokers at surgery had more clonal expansions than non-smokers.

Germline V gives CDR1 SNHLY, CDR2 FYNNEI. The CDR3 loop spans 11 amino acids. Trimming left V 6 bases short and J 3 bases short, with 6 bases between. Sequenced by immunoSEQ multiplex PCR; TCRdb stores in-frame clones only, minus some. In the table there are around 4,200 clones, 65% to 85% of which are singletons. Time point denoted: neoterminal ileum biopsy at postoperative endoscopy, about 6 months after surgery. Details on this clone: Its cognate antigen is unknown.

The chain joins TRBV2 to TRBJ2-7; D call uncertain. The receptor's source is an adult with Crohn's disease. Sequencing was performed on ileal tissue. Written as DNA, the CDR3 is TGTGCCAGCAGGGCATTCTACGAGCAGTACTTC. Translated, it gives CASRAFYEQYF.